These 28 T cell receptor beta chains came from one sample sequenced in a study of spatial heterogeneity in lung cancer. This sample's time point: sample taken at primary tumor resection. Tumor, nontumor lung or frozen PBMC supplied whole RNA, sequenced without sorting. MiXCR, applied by TCRdb to the 5' RACE reads, yields one record per CDR3 protein. There are about 82,000 distinct CDR3 sequences in the sample; around 13% occur only once, and about 4.6% lies in the top ten. This specimen was PBMCs, taken at surgery. The receptors stem from a male donor with early-stage non-small cell lung cancer.

This clonotype appeared a few times. The chain uses TRBV19 and TRBJ1-5, with a possible D match to TRBD1 (5 bases). With 5 bases removed from V and 7 bases from J, the gap between germline ends came to 12 bases. The CDR3 totals 13 residues. Germline CDR1 and CDR2: LNHDA and SQIVND (reference sequence). This CDR3 reads CASSPGTWQPQHF. DNA of the CDR3: TGTGCCAGTAGTCCGGGGACGTGGCAGCCCCAGCATTTT.

This clonotype was seen ten or more times. The chain recombines TRBV29-1 with TRBJ2-7, with 14 bases that match TRBD2. This CDR3 region has 14 residues. V gave up 6 bases and J gave up 7 bases; unmatched junction bases: 8. Germline CDR1 reads SQVTM; CDR2 reads ANQGSEA. CDR3 sequence reads: CSVAGTSGGGEQYF. The CDR3 DNA follows: TGCAGCGTAGCCGGGACTAGCGGGGGAGGTGAGCAGTACTTC.

There are a few counts of this clonotype. The chain couples TRBV5-1 to TRBJ2-2; possibly TRBD1 for D (5 bases). This CDR3 has 17 amino acids. V lost 4 bases to trimming and J lost 2 bases, with 18 bases between them. CDR1 and CDR2 (germline): SGHRS, YFSETQ. CDR3 in amino acids: CASSPEAGQYNTGELFF. The DNA for the CDR3 is TGCGCCAGCAGCCCGGAAGCCGGACAATACAACACCGGGGAGCTGTTTTTT.

This clonotype was seen a few times. The J gene is TRBJ2-7, the V gene TRBV29-1; tentative D call: TRBD1 (5 bases). Germline CDR1 reads SQVTM; CDR2 reads ANQGSEA. V shed 1 base and J shed 5 bases, with 9 bases lying between them. This CDR3 has 12 amino acids. CDR3 nucleotide sequence: TGCAGCGTTGAAGGCCAGGGTAACGAGCAGTACTTC. Residues: CSVEGQGNEQYF.

CDR3 in DNA: TGCAGCGTTGTCGTGGGGCGTGGCACCGGGGAGCTGTTTTTT. The encoded protein is CSVVVGRGTGELFF. This chain links TRBV29-1 with TRBJ2-2; weak D call: TRBD1 (5 bases). V lost 4 bases and J 4 bases, leaving 13 bases between the germline ends. CDR3 size: 14 residues. Per germline, CDR1 SQVTM and CDR2 ANQGSEA.

The chain recombines TRBV23-1 with TRBJ2-3; 11 bases align to TRBD2. TRBV23-1 is recorded as an ORF, its role being uncertain. CDR3 length: 19 amino acids. The J segment lost 3 bases and the V segment lost 0 bases, leaving 11 bases of the junction unmatched. CDR3 residues: CASSQSGSSGRQKTDTQYF. CDR3 DNA: TGCGCCAGCAGTCAATCGGGGTCTAGCGGGAGGCAAAAAACAGATACGCAGTATTTT.

The sample holds many counts of this clonotype. This chain joins TRBV11-2 and TRBJ2-1; 7 bases are shared with TRBD1. V shed 2 bases, J shed 6 bases, and the junction held 10 bases outside the gene matches. Germline V gene sequence: CDR1 SGHAT, CDR2 FQNNGV. The CDR3 contains 16 residues. The CDR3 DNA follows: TGTGCCAGCAGCTTAAACCGGGCCCCAGGGGGCAATGAGCAGTTCTTC. It codes for CASSLNRAPGGNEQFF.

This clonotype was counted only a few times. The chain combines TRBV24-1 with TRBJ2-3; 8 bases are shared with TRBD2. The germline CDR1 and CDR2 sequences are KGHDR and SFDVKD. CDR3 length: 17 residues. V was pared by 3 bases and J by 5 bases, with 12 bases of the junction left unmatched. In nucleotides, the CDR3 is TGTGCCACCAGTGATCCCCCAGGAACGGGGGGGAAAGATACGCAGTATTTT. It translates to CATSDPPGTGGKDTQYF.

This clonotype was seen a few times. The chain links TRBV20-1 to TRBJ2-7; D unclear. This CDR3 has 13 amino acids. Per the germline V gene, CDR1 is DFQATT and CDR2 is SNEGSKA (reference sequence). V shed 5 bases and J shed 0 bases, with 11 bases lying between them. In nucleotides, the CDR3 is TGCAGTGCTCACCACGGGTTCTCCTACGAGCAGTACTTC. Translation: CSAHHGFSYEQYF.

This clonotype appeared a few times. The chain uses TRBV30 and TRBJ2-1, with 10 bases aligning to TRBD2. Germline V gene sequence: CDR1 GTSNPN, CDR2 SVGIG (reference sequence). The CDR3 loop spans 13 amino acids. V shed 3 bases and J 8 bases; nucleotides not matched to a gene: 4. The chain's CDR3 is CAWSSSGRYEQFF. CDR3 bases: TGTGCCTGGAGCTCTAGCGGGAGATATGAGCAGTTCTTC.

This clonotype was counted a few times. V and J are TRBV4-1 and TRBJ2-3, with D unresolved. Germline V gene lookup returns CDR1 MGHRA and CDR2 YSYEKL. V was trimmed by 1 base and J by 1 base, leaving 9 bases between them. CDR3 length: 15 residues. CDR3 sequence: CASSQVEARTDTQYF. The CDR3 DNA reads TGCGCCAGCAGCCAAGTGGAAGCCCGCACAGATACGCAGTATTTT.

This clonotype occurred many times. The chain carries TRBV6-5 and TRBJ1-5, with D perhaps matching TRBD1 (6 bases). Germline-derived CDR1 and CDR2 are MNHEY and SVGAGI. The CDR3 length is 14 residues. Trimming took 6 bases from V and 2 from J, leaving 11 bases between them. As DNA, the CDR3 is TGTGCCAGCAGCACTCGGACAGGCAATCAGCCCCAGCATTTT. Its protein product is CASSTRTGNQPQHF.

The sample holds a few counts of this clonotype. CDR3 in amino acids: CASSRNPGGTEAFF. CDR3 DNA sequence: TGTGCCAGCAGCCGCAACCCCGGAGGCACTGAAGCTTTCTTT. The V call is TRBV7-6, the J call TRBJ1-1; D remains ambiguous. The germline V gene has CDR1 SGHVS and CDR2 FNYEAQ. The CDR3 is 14 residues long. The V and J ends lost 5 bases and 4 bases respectively, with 14 bases between them.

V and J are TRBV29-1 and TRBJ1-1; D is uncertain. The CDR3 loop spans 12 amino acids. Germline V gene sequence: CDR1 SQVTM, CDR2 ANQGSEA. V lost 2 bases and J 0 bases, leaving 4 bases between the germline ends. The CDR3 reads CSVERMNTEAFF. The CDR3 region has the DNA TGCAGCGTTGAAAGGATGAACACTGAAGCTTTCTTT.

The gene calls are TRBV12-5 and TRBJ1-1, with D hard to call. V was clipped by 0 bases and J by 5 bases, with 13 bases between them. The CDR3 has 15 residues. From germline, CDR1 is LGHNT and CDR2 FRNRAP. This CDR3 reads CASGLVLGVGTEAFF. In nucleotides, the CDR3 is TGTGCTAGTGGTTTGGTCCTCGGCGTCGGGACTGAAGCTTTCTTT.

This clonotype was picked up a small number of times. V is TRBV2 and J is TRBJ1-2, with D unclear. Germline V gene data show CDR1 as SNHLY and CDR2 as FYNNEI. The CDR3 contains 15 residues. V was shortened by 8 bases and J by 6 bases, with 22 bases between the two germline ends. CDR3 sequence: CASVPMTGVYDGYTF. The CDR3 DNA follows: TGTGCCAGCGTACCCATGACCGGGGTATATGATGGCTACACCTTC.

This clonotype was counted only a few times. V and J are TRBV3-1 and TRBJ2-7, with 8 bases aligning to TRBD2. Germline V lookup: CDR1 LGHDT, CDR2 YNNKEL (reference sequence). The CDR3 spans 14 residues. The V gene end was trimmed by 4 bases and the J gene end by 6 bases; junction bases not matched to a gene: 8. This CDR3 reads CASSLREREGEQYF. In nucleotides, the CDR3 is TGTGCCAGCAGCCTAAGAGAACGGGAGGGCGAGCAGTACTTC.

The chain employs TRBV5-6 and TRBJ1-1, with D unresolved. The CDR3 spans 11 residues. Germline lookup yields CDR1 SGHDT and CDR2 YYEEEE. Trimming took off 2 bases at V and 11 bases at J, with 10 bases between the two ends. In DNA form, the CDR3 reads TGTGCCAGCAGCTTCGGTAGTCGGGCTTTCTTT. Residues: CASSFGSRAFF. Based on the CDR3 plus reference TRBV5-6 and TRBJ1-1, the full variable domain is DAGVTQSPTHLIKTRGQQVTLRCSPKSGHDTVSWYQQALGQGPQFIFQYYEEEERQRGNFPDRFSGHQFPNYSSELNVNALLLGDSALYLCASSFGSRAFFGQGTRLTVV.

This clonotype was observed at least ten times. The CDR3 loop is CASSLIGENTEAFF. CDR3 bases: TGTGCCAGCAGTTTAATAGGGGAGAACACTGAAGCTTTCTTT. V usage is TRBV27 and J usage is TRBJ1-1; TRBD1 might be the D (5 bases). CDR3 length equals 14 residues. Trimming pared 2 bases from V and 1 base from J, leaving 8 bases between. Per germline, CDR1 MNHEY and CDR2 SMNVEV (reference sequence).

The CDR3 reads CSARGGGFMDEQFF. In DNA, the CDR3 is TGCAGTGCTAGAGGTGGGGGGTTCATGGATGAGCAGTTCTTC. The rearrangement joins TRBV20-1 to TRBJ2-1, with a tentative D call TRBD2 (6 bases). Trimming removed 1 base from V and 8 bases from J, with 15 bases in between. The CDR3 is 14 residues long. Germline V lookup: CDR1 DFQATT, CDR2 SNEGSKA (reference sequence).

The chain is built from TRBV14 and TRBJ2-6; 7 nucleotides agree with TRBD1. The CDR3 contains 15 residues. The junction had 0 bases not matched to a gene; V was cut back by 2 bases and J by 2 bases. Germline loops: CDR1 SGHDN, CDR2 FVKESK. The CDR3: CASSQQGAGANVLTF. As DNA, the CDR3 is TGTGCCAGCAGCCAACAGGGGGCTGGGGCCAACGTCCTGACTTTC.

The sample holds many counts of this clonotype. CDR3 in DNA: TGCAGCGCCGAGAACACTGAAGCTTTCTTT. This codes for CSAENTEAFF. The chain is built from TRBV29-1 and TRBJ1-1; D not certain. This CDR3 spans 10 amino acids. Between the trimmed V and J ends, which lost 7 bases and 1 base, there was a span of 4 bases. Germline V gene data show CDR1 as SQVTM and CDR2 as ANQGSEA.

This sequence joins TRBV23-1 and TRBJ2-1; D call uncertain. TRBV23-1 is treated as an ORF (open reading frame) with a function not yet certain. The CDR3 runs to 19 residues. Trimming took off 2 bases at V and 4 bases at J, with 24 bases between the two ends. Here the CDR3 DNA reads TGCGCCAGCAGTCAAAGACGGACCGACTTAATCGTTATTTACAATGAGCAGTTCTTC. This sequence encodes CASSQRRTDLIVIYNEQFF.

The chain combines TRBV6-6 with TRBJ2-2; TRBD1 matches 8 bases. V dropped 8 bases and J dropped 4; count of bases not matched to a gene: 12. Germline V gives CDR1 MNHNY, CDR2 SVGAGI (reference sequence). CDR3 length: 16 residues. CDR3 sequence: CASALSGQGGTGELFF. The CDR3 DNA sequence: TGTGCCAGCGCCCTGTCCGGACAGGGAGGCACCGGGGAGCTGTTTTTT.

In this sample, this clonotype turned up many times. CDR3 in amino acids: CASSLQGSGTDTQYF. CDR3 DNA: TGCGCCAGCAGCCTACAGGGGAGTGGCACAGATACGCAGTATTTT. This chain joins TRBV5-1 and TRBJ2-3; 7 bases are a match to TRBD1. V shed 4 bases, J shed 1 base, and the junction held 6 bases outside the gene matches. The CDR3 contains 15 residues. Germline V gives CDR1 SGHRS, CDR2 YFSETQ.

This clonotype was detected only a few times. The V and J genes are TRBV15 and TRBJ2-1; 10 bases align to TRBD2. The CDR3 has 16 residues. Germline V CDR1 and CDR2: LNHNV, YYDKDF (reference sequence). The V gene end was trimmed by 0 bases and the J gene end by 6 bases; junction bases not matched to a gene: 5. CDR3 DNA: TGTGCCACCAGCAGAGATTGGAGGACTAGCGGCAATGAGCAGTTCTTC. It is translated as CATSRDWRTSGNEQFF.

This clonotype was recorded at least ten times. This chain connects TRBV29-1 to TRBJ1-1; D may be TRBD1 (6 bases). In germline, CDR1 is SQVTM, CDR2 ANQGSEA. V dropped 6 bases and J dropped 7 bases, with 24 bases sitting between them. The CDR3 covers 15 residues. The CDR3 here is CSVLLGSGEGGEAFF. DNA of the CDR3: TGCAGCGTCCTACTCGGTTCCGGGGAAGGGGGTGAAGCTTTCTTT.

The sample holds many counts of this clonotype. The chain employs TRBV20-1 and TRBJ2-1; tentative D call: TRBD2 (6 bases). Germline CDR1 is DFQATT and CDR2 is SNEGSKA (reference sequence). V dropped 0 bases and J dropped 1 base, with 10 bases sitting between them. The CDR3 runs to 15 residues. CDR3 bases: TGCAGTGCTAGAGATCTGGAGGGTTCCTACAATGAGCAGTTCTTC. As protein: CSARDLEGSYNEQFF.